One and the same sample provided the 18 T cell receptor beta chains below, sequenced in a study of chemoradiotherapy in HPV16-positive cancers. The repertoire was sequenced with immunoSEQ multiplex PCR; TCRdb's copy has only in-frame clones and lacks some. Among some 5,400 clones listed, 76% were seen once. This material was acquired from a patient who underwent chemoradiotherapy. These receptors originate from a human donor with HPV-associated anogenital cancer.

The CDR3 here is CASTLQPTENEKLFF. The CDR3 DNA is TGCGCCAGCACACTCCAGCCGACGGAGAATGAAAAACTGTTTTTT. The gene calls are TRBV5-1 and TRBJ1-4; D gene unclear. Between the trimmed V and J ends, which lost 6 bases and 5 bases, there was a span of 17 bases. Germline loops: CDR1 SGHRS, CDR2 YFSETQ. This CDR3 is 15 amino acids long.

The V and J genes are TRBV4-3 and TRBJ2-1; a possible D gene is TRBD1 (6 bases). There are 16 residues in the CDR3. Germline loops: CDR1 LGHNA, CDR2 YSLEER. Between the trimmed V and J ends, which lost 1 base and 4 bases, there was a span of 14 bases. CDR3 DNA: TGCGCCAGCAGCCAAGTGTTACAGGGTGGTTACAATGAGCAGTTCTTC. Protein sequence: CASSQVLQGGYNEQFF.

The chain carries TRBV7-2 and TRBJ2-7; TRBD1 matches at 7 bases. Germline CDR1 and CDR2: SGHTA and FQGNSA. V shed 6 bases, J shed 5 bases, and the junction held 7 bases outside the gene matches. This CDR3 has 13 residues. This CDR3 reads CASRAAGGNEQYV. CDR3 bases: TGTGCCAGCAGGGCGGCAGGGGGAAACGAGCAGTACGTC.

J is TRBJ2-7 and V is TRBV7-2; tentative D call: TRBD2 (6 bases). V was cut by 1 base and J by 5 bases, with 12 bases left in between. Germline values: CDR1 SGHTA, CDR2 FQGNSA. CDR3 length: 14 residues. CDR3 in amino acids: CASSLGGLYDEQYV. CDR3 DNA sequence: TGTGCCAGCAGCTTAGGGGGACTCTACGACGAGCAGTACGTC.

The chain employs TRBV5-1 and TRBJ2-3; D perhaps matches TRBD2 (6 bases). V shed 2 bases and J shed 8 bases, with 21 bases lying between them. Germline V gene lookup returns CDR1 SGHRS and CDR2 YFSETQ. This CDR3 comprises 16 residues. The CDR3 DNA sequence: TGCGCCAGCAGCTTCGAGTGGGGGGTGACCCCGGCTACGCAGTATTTT. It is translated as CASSFEWGVTPATQYF. Supplemented by reference TRBV5-1 and TRBJ2-3, the full variable domain reads KAGVTQTPRYLIKTRGQQVTLSCSPISGHRSVSWYQQTPGQGLQFLFEYFSETQRNKGNFPGRFSGRQFSNSRSEMNVSTLELGDSALYLCASSFEWGVTPATQYFGPGTRLTVL.

The chain links TRBV2 to TRBJ1-1; D is ambiguous. The CDR3 has 14 amino acids. Germline CDR1 reads SNHLY; CDR2 reads FYNNEI. Trimming removed 6 bases at V and 0 bases at J, with 11 bases between. The chain's CDR3 is CASREQIMNTEAFF. The CDR3 DNA reads as TGTGCCAGCAGGGAACAGATCATGAACACTGAAGCTTTCTTT.

The genes are TRBV4-1 and TRBJ2-3; tentatively, D is TRBD1 or TRBD2 (6 bases each). The CDR3 is 16 amino acids. V lost 1 base to trimming and J lost 0 bases, with 11 bases between them. Germline CDR1 is MGHRA and CDR2 is YSYEKL. CDR3 sequence: CASSQVRGASTDTQYF. The CDR3 DNA follows: TGCGCCAGCAGCCAAGTAAGGGGGGCGAGCACAGATACGCAGTATTTT.

The DNA of the CDR3 is TGTGCCAGCAGCTTAGGCGGGATTACTGAAGCTTTCTTT. Translated, it gives CASSLGGITEAFF. The gene calls are TRBV7-2 and TRBJ1-1; D gene unclear. The CDR3 has 13 amino acids. Trimming removed 1 base at V and 5 bases at J, with 8 bases between. In germline, CDR1 is SGHTA, CDR2 FQGNSA.

The chain couples TRBV6-5 to TRBJ1-1; the D gene is possibly TRBD1 (5 bases). Germline lookup yields CDR1 MNHEY and CDR2 SVGAGI. V was pared by 6 bases and J by 0 bases, with 14 bases between. The length of the CDR3 is 15 residues. CDR3 nucleotides: TGTGCCAGCAGAGCCACGGGACTGCTGAACACTGAAGCTTTCTTT. This gives the protein CASRATGLLNTEAFF.

V and J are TRBV18 and TRBJ1-3; a weak D match, TRBD1 (6 bases). The CDR3 covers 13 residues. The germline CDR1 and CDR2 sequences are KGHSH and LQKENI. Trimming left V 2 bases short and J 9 bases short, with 11 bases between. This chain's CDR3 is CASSPDRTSTIYF. The CDR3 bases are TGTGCCAGCTCACCAGACAGGACCAGCACCATATATTTT.

The chain combines TRBV6-5 with TRBJ2-1; D remains unclear. Germline V gives CDR1 MNHEY, CDR2 SVGAGI. CDR3 length: 14 residues. Trimming stripped 2 bases from V and 8 bases from J, with 13 bases between. Written as DNA, the CDR3 is TGTGCCAGCAGTTACGGGAACCTGGTCGATGAGCAGTTCTTC. Protein product: CASSYGNLVDEQFF.

The rearrangement links TRBV7-7 to TRBJ2-3; D ambiguous. CDR3 length: 13 residues. In germline, CDR1 is SSHAT, CDR2 FNYEAQ (reference sequence). With 2 bases removed from V and 6 bases from J, the gap between germline ends came to 9 bases. The chain's CDR3 is CASSLSDLDTQYF. The CDR3, as DNA: TGTGCCAGCAGCTTAAGTGATCTTGATACGCAGTATTTT.

The V and J genes are TRBV10-1 and TRBJ2-3; 11 bases line up with TRBD1. Germline lookup yields CDR1 WNHNN and CDR2 SYGVQD (reference sequence). V trimming: 0 bases; J trimming: 10 bases; junction bases outside the gene matches: 9. The CDR3 has 16 amino acids. CDR3 in DNA: TGCGCCAGCAGTGAGTCGATGGGGACAGGGGGGGCATCGCAGTATTTT. Its protein is CASSESMGTGGASQYF.

The chain couples TRBV14 to TRBJ2-6; no reliable D call. CDR1 is SGHDN and CDR2 is FVKESK in the germline V gene. This CDR3 region has 15 residues. Trimming removed 2 bases at V and 6 bases at J, with 11 bases between. CDR3 bases: TGTGCCAGCAGCCAACAGCGCTTGATGGCCAACGTCCTGACTTTC. Translated, it gives CASSQQRLMANVLTF.

This clone was picked up a small number of times. This chain joins TRBV4-3 and TRBJ1-1; no clear D. The CDR3 is 14 residues long. Germline V gene lookup returns CDR1 LGHNA and CDR2 YSLEER. V lost 0 bases and J lost 1, with 6 bases in between. CDR3 sequence reads: CASSQDFGNTEAFF. The CDR3 DNA reads TGCGCCAGCAGCCAAGATTTCGGGAACACTGAAGCTTTCTTT.

The chain has TRBV28 and TRBJ1-3; 8 nucleotides agree with TRBD1. The CDR3 loop spans 15 amino acids. Germline CDR1 and CDR2: MDHEN and SYDVKM. The ends lost 5 bases at V and 3 bases at J; junction bases unmatched: 6. DNA of the CDR3: TGTGCCAGCAGTGGACAGGGAGGCATTGGAAACACCATATATTTT. Encoded protein: CASSGQGGIGNTIYF.

CDR3 DNA: TGTGCCAGCAGCTTAAACACCGAAAAACTGTTTTTT. It translates to CASSLNTEKLFF. The chain combines TRBV7-9 with TRBJ1-4; unclear D gene. Germline V gives CDR1 SEHNR, CDR2 FQNEAQ (reference sequence). The length of the CDR3 is 12 residues. Trimming took off 2 bases at V and 8 bases at J, with 6 bases between the two ends.

The chain combines TRBV5-6 with TRBJ1-1; D not resolved. The length of the CDR3 is 13 residues. Germline assignment: CDR1 SGHDT and CDR2 YYEEEE. V lost 0 bases to trimming and J lost 11 bases, with 14 bases between them. The CDR3 region has the DNA TGTGCCAGCAGCTTGGTTGCGGGTCCCCAGGCTTTCTTT. Its translation is CASSLVAGPQAFF.